A selection of T cell receptor beta chains follows, all from one sample in a study of blood T cells in healthy people across ages. TCRdb passed the 5' RACE reads through MiXCR, listing each CDR3 protein once. The sample includes some 290,000 distinct CDR3 sequences, 25% to 30% seen only once; the top ten take approximately 28%. The sequencing sample was made of blood. The receptors derive from a woman aged 70 to 79 in good health. CDR3s include the opening cysteine and the closing phenylalanine or tryptophan. D genes are given only for firm matches. The listing skips clone size in some rows; elsewhere it reads once, few, many or a size class.

NA	TRBD1	TRBV20-1	TRBJ1-1	CSASRTGMNTEAFF	TGCAGTGCCTCCAGGACAGGAATGAACACTGAAGCTTTCTTT
NA	TRBD1	TRBV29-1	TRBJ2-7	CSVERETDRGVPYEQYF	TGCAGCGTTGAAAGAGAGACGGACAGGGGGGTACCCTACGAGCAGTACTTC
few	TRBD2	TRBV6-6	TRBJ2-1	CASGGGAKEQFF	TGTGCCAGCGGGGGAGGGGCGAAGGAGCAGTTCTTC
NA	NA	TRBV12-3/TRBV12-4	TRBJ2-1	CASSSAVGRDNYNEQFF	TGTGCCAGCAGCTCGGCGGTGGGTCGGGACAACTACAATGAGCAGTTCTTC
NA	NA	TRBV7-2	TRBJ2-5	CASSLSSRWGRETQYF	TGTGCCAGCAGCTTATCTAGTCGCTGGGGCCGGGAGACCCAGTACTTC
NA	TRBD2	TRBV20-1	TRBJ2-3	CSARNGLVIDTQYF	TGCAGTGCTAGGAACGGACTAGTCATAGATACGCAGTATTTT
few	TRBD2	TRBV12-3/TRBV12-4	TRBJ2-7	CASSLRGGNEQYF	TGTGCCAGCAGTTTGCGCGGGGGAAACGAGCAGTACTTC
few	NA	TRBV29-1	TRBJ2-5	CSVEGAGQETQYF	TGCAGCGTCGAAGGGGCAGGCCAAGAGACCCAGTACTTC
NA	NA	TRBV12-3/TRBV12-4	TRBJ1-4	CASSLAKTGRQEKLFF	TGTGCCAGCAGTTTAGCGAAAACAGGGCGGCAGGAAAAACTGTTTTTT
NA	NA	TRBV28	TRBJ2-5	CASSFFAEETQYF	TGTGCCAGCAGTTTTTTCGCAGAAGAGACCCAGTACTTC
NA	TRBD1	TRBV14	TRBJ2-4	CASSLTGTLDIQYF	TGTGCCAGCAGCCTGACAGGGACCCTAGACATTCAGTACTTC
NA	NA	TRBV18	TRBJ1-2	CASSAGTPYGYTF	TGTGCCAGCTCAGCCGGGACACCGTATGGCTACACCTTC
NA	NA	TRBV21-1	TRBJ2-3	CASTTSGASTDTQYF	TGTGCCAGCACAACCAGCGGGGCTAGCACAGATACGCAGTATTTT
NA	NA	TRBV7-9	TRBJ2-7	CASSFFGSSYEQYF	TGTGCCAGCAGCTTTTTTGGCAGCTCCTACGAGCAGTACTTC
large	NA	TRBV14	TRBJ2-7	CASSLIRSPYEQYF	TGTGCCAGCAGCCTTATAAGGTCCCCTTACGAGCAGTACTTC
NA	TRBD2	TRBV5-1	TRBJ2-5	CASSLNGLEQETQYF	TGCGCCAGCAGCTTGAACGGACTAGAACAAGAGACCCAGTACTTC
once	NA	TRBV5-1	TRBJ2-3	CASFTPGTDTQYF	TGCGCCAGCTTCACCCCAGGGACAGATACGCAGTATTTT
NA	NA	TRBV6-1	TRBJ2-2	CASNSGQSPATELFF	TGTGCCAGCAATTCAGGACAGTCCCCCGCTACGGAGCTGTTTTTT
many	NA	TRBV2	TRBJ2-5	CASSDGTYMGTQYF	TGTGCCAGCAGTGACGGGACTTACATGGGGACCCAGTACTTC
NA	TRBD2	TRBV12-3/TRBV12-4	TRBJ2-1	CASSLTSGRANEQFF	TGTGCCAGCAGTCTGACTAGCGGGAGGGCCAATGAGCAGTTCTTC
NA	TRBD1	TRBV5-6	TRBJ2-4	CASSLVGQGAEAKNIQYF	TGTGCCAGCAGCTTGGTCGGACAGGGGGCGGAAGCCAAAAACATTCAGTACTTC
NA	TRBD2	TRBV4-3	TRBJ2-1	CASSQVVAGVEQFF	TGCGCCAGCAGCCAAGTCGTGGCGGGAGTAGAGCAGTTCTTC
NA	NA	TRBV3-1	TRBJ1-3	CASSQRTASGNTIYF	TGTGCCAGCAGCCAGCGGACAGCCTCTGGAAACACCATATATTTT
few	NA	TRBV28	TRBJ2-1	CASSPRGRGGTASNEQFF	TGTGCCAGCAGTCCCCGTGGCAGGGGAGGGACTGCCAGCAATGAGCAGTTCTTC
few	TRBD2	TRBV5-5	TRBJ2-1	CASSLTSGDYNEQFF	TGTGCCAGCAGCTTGACTAGCGGAGACTACAATGAGCAGTTCTTC
NA	TRBD1	TRBV20-1	TRBJ1-2	CSASLEGRGLNGYTF	TGCAGTGCTAGCTTAGAGGGTAGGGGGCTAAATGGCTACACCTTC
few	NA	TRBV28	TRBJ1-1	CASSSPQGLRLKGKAFF	TGTGCCAGCAGTTCCCCCCAGGGACTCCGACTCAAGGGGAAAGCTTTCTTT
few	TRBD2	TRBV29-1	TRBJ2-1	CSVEVMTSGFYNEQFF	TGCAGCGTTGAAGTCATGACTAGCGGGTTTTACAATGAGCAGTTCTTC
few	NA	TRBV20-1	TRBJ2-7	CSARYGSAYEQYF	TGCAGTGCTAGGTACGGGAGCGCCTACGAGCAGTACTTC
NA	NA	TRBV20-1	TRBJ2-1	CSAITGGSSYNEQFF	TGCAGTGCTATTACCGGGGGAAGCTCCTACAATGAGCAGTTCTTC
NA	NA	TRBV29-1	TRBJ2-1	CSVLLARGPNEQFF	TGCAGCGTCCTCCTAGCGAGAGGGCCCAATGAGCAGTTCTTC
NA	NA	TRBV6-5	TRBJ1-2	CASTNGQRAGGYTF	TGTGCCAGCACCAATGGGCAGAGGGCAGGTGGCTACACCTTC
NA	NA	TRBV5-1	TRBJ2-1	CASSYQGREYNERFF	TGCGCCAGCAGCTACCAGGGGAGGGAGTACAATGAGCGGTTCTTC
few	TRBD1	TRBV20-1	TRBJ2-5	CSARAGQGQETQYF	TGCAGTGCTAGAGCGGGACAGGGCCAAGAGACCCAGTACTTC
few	NA	TRBV29-1	TRBJ2-7	CSVEILGSYEQYF	TGCAGCGTTGAGATCTTGGGCTCCTACGAGCAGTACTTC
few	NA	TRBV3-1	TRBJ1-2	CASSQGGSGNGYTF	TGTGCCAGCAGCCAAGGGGGGTCCGGAAATGGCTACACCTTC
NA	NA	TRBV7-9	TRBJ2-3	CASSFNGGTSTDTQYF	TGTGCCAGCAGCTTCAACGGGGGCACTAGCACAGATACGCAGTATTTT
few	NA	TRBV29-1	TRBJ1-1	CSVEPRGGTEAFF	TGCAGCGTTGAACCCAGGGGCGGCACTGAAGCTTTCTTT
NA	NA	TRBV7-2	TRBJ1-1	CASSLDRGGAFF	TGTGCCAGCAGCTTAGATCGGGGGGGAGCTTTCTTT
NA	NA	TRBV12-3/TRBV12-4	TRBJ2-1	CASSGRRDGLRNEQFF	TGTGCCAGCAGTGGCCGGAGGGACGGCCTAAGGAATGAGCAGTTCTTC
few	NA	TRBV7-9	TRBJ2-2	CASNLNTGELFF	TGTGCCAGCAACCTCAACACCGGGGAGCTGTTTTTT
few	NA	TRBV10-3	TRBJ2-5	CAIRDPGETQYF	TGTGCCATCCGGGATCCGGGAGAGACCCAGTACTTC
few	NA	TRBV6-2/TRBV6-3	TRBJ2-1	CATHPTVYNEQFF	TGTGCCACTCACCCGACGGTTTACAATGAGCAGTTCTTC
NA	TRBD2	TRBV11-2	TRBJ2-1	CASSSPGLAGRQFF	TGTGCCAGCAGCTCCCCGGGACTAGCCGGGAGGCAGTTCTTC
few	TRBD2	TRBV5-1	TRBJ2-1	CASSFLPSGSFEQFF	TGCGCCAGCAGCTTCTTGCCTAGCGGGAGCTTCGAGCAGTTCTTC
many	TRBD1	TRBV7-9	TRBJ1-4	CASGLPGQSNEKLFF	TGTGCCAGCGGACTACCGGGACAGTCTAATGAAAAACTGTTTTTT
NA	TRBD2	TRBV27	TRBJ2-1	CASSLSPSLATSYNEQFF	TGTGCCAGCAGTTTAAGCCCCTCACTAGCGACCTCTTACAATGAGCAGTTCTTC
many	NA	TRBV28	TRBJ1-5	CASSSLGAKRQPQHF	TGTGCCAGCAGTTCGCTTGGGGCTAAGCGTCAGCCCCAGCATTTT
NA	NA	TRBV12-5	TRBJ1-5	CASGLVTKTGEDQPQHF	TGTGCTAGTGGTTTGGTAACAAAGACCGGGGAAGATCAGCCCCAGCATTTT